The 9 T cell receptor beta chains given below trace back to one sample, sequenced in a study of a mutant IDH1 vaccine in newly diagnosed glioma. These TCRs are of unknown antigen specificity. Regarding time point: week 35, safety follow-up. It was 300 ug of mutant IDH1 20-mer peptide that made up each vaccine dose, given with topical imiquimod. TCRdb keeps only in-frame clones here, not all; method: immunoSEQ multiplex PCR. Among about 64,000 clones listed, roughly four fifths were seen once. The sequences come from PBMCs, collected from a glioma patient whose treatment included an IDH1 peptide vaccine. The source of these receptors is a man aged 50 to 59 with glioma.

The chain has TRBV10-3 and TRBJ2-1; D not resolved. Germline V CDR1 and CDR2: ENHRY, SYGVKD. Trimming removed 3 bases from V and 2 bases from J, with 5 bases in between. CDR3 length: 13 amino acids. For the CDR3, the DNA is TGTGCCATCAGTGAAACAGCCTACAATGAGCAGTTCTTC. Translating it yields CAISETAYNEQFF.

V and J are TRBV4-3 and TRBJ2-1, with no clear D. The CDR3 is 14 amino acids. V was trimmed by 0 bases and J by 4 bases, leaving 7 bases between them. CDR1 LGHNA and CDR2 YSLEER come from the germline V gene. CDR3 region: CASSQDGGYNEQFF. The CDR3 bases are TGCGCCAGCAGCCAAGATGGCGGTTACAATGAGCAGTTCTTC.

J is TRBJ1-5 and V is TRBV7-2; D unresolved. With 1 base removed from V and 0 bases from J, the gap between germline ends came to 7 bases. CDR1 SGHTA and CDR2 FQGNSA come from the germline V gene. The CDR3 has 15 residues. CDR3 bases: TGTGCCAGCAGCTTAGGGGTTTATAGCAATCAGCCCCAGCATTTT. Residues: CASSLGVYSNQPQHF.

This rearrangement joins TRBV7-2 to TRBJ2-7; 7 bases match TRBD2. Germline V gene sequence: CDR1 SGHTA, CDR2 FQGNSA. J lost 3 bases, V lost 4 bases, and 6 bases had no gene match. This CDR3 spans 14 amino acids. The CDR3 sequence: CASSSSGVRYEQYF. CDR3 bases: TGTGCCAGCAGCTCGAGCGGGGTTCGCTACGAGCAGTACTTC.

This clone was picked up one time. The chain carries TRBV6-1 and TRBJ1-2; D may be TRBD1 (5 bases). The V end lost 1 base, the J end lost 0 bases, and 12 bases lay between the germline ends. This CDR3 has 16 residues. Germline CDR1 MNHNS, CDR2 SASEGT. The CDR3 here is CASSEGGAQANYGYTF. CDR3 DNA sequence: TGTGCCAGCAGTGAAGGAGGGGCTCAAGCTAACTATGGCTACACCTTC.

A word on this clone: The sample carries other DNA sequences with the same CDR3. The rearrangement links TRBV29-1 to TRBJ2-5; D might be TRBD1 (5 bases). Looked up from germline, CDR1 is SQVTM and CDR2 is ANQGSEA. CDR3 size: 14 residues. V gave up 0 bases and J gave up 0 bases, with 8 bases separating them. The DNA of the CDR3 is TGCAGCGTTGAAGACAGACAGTACCAAGAGACCCAGTACTTC. Its translation: CSVEDRQYQETQYF.

This chain links TRBV7-6 with TRBJ2-2; a possible D gene is TRBD1 (6 bases). This CDR3 region has 15 residues. Trimming took off 5 bases at V and 4 bases at J, with 14 bases between the two ends. CDR1 is SGHVS and CDR2 is FNYEAQ in the germline V gene. This CDR3 reads CASSPTGAATGELFF. CDR3 DNA sequence: TGTGCCAGCAGCCCGACAGGCGCTGCCACCGGGGAGCTGTTTTTT.

This clone turned up a few times. The V call is TRBV30, the J call TRBJ1-1, with a tentative D call TRBD1 (5 bases). This CDR3 has 13 residues. V lost 4 bases to trimming and J lost 6 bases, with 15 bases between them. Germline lookup yields CDR1 GTSNPN and CDR2 SVGIG (reference sequence). The CDR3 DNA follows: TGTGCCTGGACTTTGGGGAGGGACGCTGAAGCTTTCTTT. This translates into CAWTLGRDAEAFF.

This chain uses TRBV7-8 with TRBJ2-1; 11 bases line up with TRBD1. The CDR3 is 17 residues long. CDR1 is SGHVS, CDR2 FQNEAQ, per germline. V dropped 1 base and J dropped 5; count of bases not matched to a gene: 7. CDR3: CASSLERTGGWNNEQFF. The CDR3 DNA reads TGTGCCAGCAGCTTAGAAAGGACAGGGGGCTGGAACAATGAGCAGTTCTTC.